The clone carrying this T cell receptor beta chain was seen at least ten times. This sample was taken from a study of blood T cells in healthy people across ages. The germline V and J ends were trimmed by 5 bases and 3 bases, with 11 bases remaining between them. The length of the CDR3 is 13 residues. Germline V CDR1 and CDR2: SGHTA, FQGNSA. A second 7 to 11 cycle PCR used barcoded and J-beta primers. All cDNA molecules were each tagged by a template-switch adaptor with 12 random nucleotides. Each CDR3 protein is one row after TCRdb ran MiXCR on the 5' RACE reads. The sample has 850,000 to 950,000 distinct CDR3 sequences, 29% seen once.

The genes are TRBV7-2 and TRBJ2-7; D could derive from TRBD1 or TRBD2 (5 bases each). The sequence was obtained from a woman of 80 years or more in good health. Material: blood. CDR3 protein: CASSRVGGYEQYF. The CDR3 region has the DNA TGTGCCAGCAGCCGAGTTGGGGGCTACGAGCAGTACTTC. Supplemented by reference TRBV7-2 and TRBJ2-7, the full variable domain reads GAGVSQSPSNKVTEKGKDVELRCDPISGHTALYWYRQSLGQGLEFLIYFQGNSAPDKSGLPSDRFSAERTGGSVSTLTIQRTQQEDSAVYLCASSRVGGYEQYFGPGTRLTVT.